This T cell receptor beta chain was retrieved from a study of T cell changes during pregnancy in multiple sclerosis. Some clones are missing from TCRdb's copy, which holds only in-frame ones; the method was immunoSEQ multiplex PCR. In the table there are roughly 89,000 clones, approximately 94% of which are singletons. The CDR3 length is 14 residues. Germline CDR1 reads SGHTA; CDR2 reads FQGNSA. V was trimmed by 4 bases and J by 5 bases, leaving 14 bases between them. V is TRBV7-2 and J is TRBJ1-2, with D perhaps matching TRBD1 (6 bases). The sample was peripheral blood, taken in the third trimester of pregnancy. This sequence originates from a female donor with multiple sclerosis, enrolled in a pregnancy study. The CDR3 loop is CASSSRGGSYGYTF. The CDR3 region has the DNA TGTGCCAGCAGCTCAAGGGGGGGCTCTTATGGCTACACCTTC.